A selection of T cell receptor beta chains follows, all from one sample in a study of shared clonotypes between healthy human individuals. Data came from immunoSEQ multiplex PCR; TCRdb stores just in-frame clones and leaves some out. This sample has around 1.5 million clones, with 98% found just once. Sequenced input: naive CD4+ T cells sorted from blood. The receptors derive from a young man in good health. CDR3s include the opening cysteine and the closing phenylalanine or tryptophan. The D gene is left open where the match is weak. Where a row states a size, it is once, few, many or the class of an expanded clone; other rows omit it.

V gene: TRBV19; clone size: -; J gene: TRBJ1-1; D gene: TRBD1; CDR3 protein: CASSLRQGGLNTEAFF; CDR3 DNA: TGTGCCAGTAGTCTCCGACAGGGGGGCCTGAACACTGAAGCTTTCTTT
V gene: TRBV7-2; clone size: -; J gene: TRBJ2-3; D gene: TRBD1; CDR3 protein: CASSLEGQGRSTDTQYF; CDR3 DNA: TGTGCCAGCAGCTTAGAAGGACAGGGAAGGTCCACAGATACGCAGTATTTT
V gene: TRBV10-3; clone size: once; J gene: TRBJ2-7; D gene: TRBD2; CDR3 protein: CATASGSGSYEQYF; CDR3 DNA: TGTGCCACCGCTAGCGGGAGCGGATCCTACGAGCAGTACTTC
V gene: TRBV4-1; clone size: once; J gene: TRBJ2-7; D gene: -; CDR3 protein: CASSQEPRFAYEQYF; CDR3 DNA: TGCGCCAGCAGCCAAGAGCCGAGGTTCGCCTACGAGCAGTACTTC
V gene: TRBV29-1; clone size: -; J gene: TRBJ2-4; D gene: -; CDR3 protein: CSVEQGGNIQYF; CDR3 DNA: TGCAGCGTTGAACAGGGCGGAAACATTCAGTACTTC
V gene: TRBV4-1; clone size: once; J gene: TRBJ2-2; D gene: -; CDR3 protein: CASSRQGLDHVAGEDGELFF; CDR3 DNA: TGCGCCAGCAGCCGACAGGGGTTGGACCATGTAGCGGGAGAGGACGGGGAGCTGTTTTTT
V gene: TRBV5-1; clone size: -; J gene: TRBJ2-2; D gene: -; CDR3 protein: CASSYTQGGELFF; CDR3 DNA: TGCGCCAGCAGCTACACACAGGGCGGGGAGCTGTTTTTT
V gene: TRBV30; clone size: -; J gene: TRBJ2-2; D gene: TRBD2; CDR3 protein: CAWSAGLAGDRTGELFF; CDR3 DNA: TGTGCCTGGAGTGCCGGACTAGCGGGAGATCGGACCGGGGAGCTGTTTTTT
V gene: TRBV7-2; clone size: -; J gene: TRBJ2-1; D gene: TRBD2; CDR3 protein: CASSSPPGLPNNEQFF; CDR3 DNA: TGTGCCAGCAGCTCCCCACCGGGACTACCAAACAATGAGCAGTTCTTC
V gene: TRBV10-2; clone size: -; J gene: TRBJ2-2; D gene: TRBD2; CDR3 protein: CASSAGGNTGELFF; CDR3 DNA: TGCGCCAGCAGTGCGGGGGGGAACACCGGGGAGCTGTTTTTT
V gene: TRBV7-6; clone size: -; J gene: TRBJ2-7; D gene: TRBD1; CDR3 protein: CASSLMGTGGSFYEQYF; CDR3 DNA: TGTGCCAGCAGCTTAATGGGGACAGGGGGCTCATTTTACGAGCAGTACTTC
V gene: TRBV7-9; clone size: -; J gene: TRBJ1-2; D gene: TRBD1; CDR3 protein: CASSPGTDYGYTF; CDR3 DNA: TGTGCCAGCAGCCCCGGGACAGACTATGGCTACACCTTC
V gene: TRBV7-9; clone size: -; J gene: TRBJ2-1; D gene: -; CDR3 protein: CASSAGQRFF; CDR3 DNA: TGTGCCAGCAGCGCGGGACAGAGGTTCTTC
V gene: TRBV5-1; clone size: -; J gene: TRBJ2-5; D gene: TRBD2; CDR3 protein: CASSRAGAGEETQYF; CDR3 DNA: TGCGCCAGCAGCCGGGCCGGAGCGGGAGAAGAGACCCAGTACTTC
V gene: TRBV7-6; clone size: -; J gene: TRBJ2-5; D gene: TRBD2; CDR3 protein: CASSLGAGGPKETQYF; CDR3 DNA: TGTGCCAGCAGCTTAGGAGCGGGAGGGCCAAAAGAGACCCAGTACTTC
V gene: TRBV5-1; clone size: -; J gene: TRBJ2-7; D gene: -; CDR3 protein: CASSLGSASYEQYF; CDR3 DNA: TGCGCCAGCAGCTTGGGGTCGGCCTCCTACGAGCAGTACTTC
V gene: TRBV28; clone size: -; J gene: TRBJ2-7; D gene: TRBD1; CDR3 protein: CASSFPDRGHEQYF; CDR3 DNA: TGTGCCAGCAGTTTCCCTGACAGGGGCCACGAGCAGTACTTC
V gene: TRBV7-2; clone size: -; J gene: TRBJ2-1; D gene: -; CDR3 protein: CASSLTATYNEQFF; CDR3 DNA: TGTGCCAGCAGCTTAACAGCGACCTACAATGAGCAGTTCTTC
V gene: TRBV5-1; clone size: -; J gene: TRBJ2-7; D gene: -; CDR3 protein: CASSGLAYSYEQYF; CDR3 DNA: TGCGCCAGCAGCGGCCTAGCGTACTCCTACGAGCAGTACTTC
V gene: TRBV19; clone size: -; J gene: TRBJ2-7; D gene: TRBD1; CDR3 protein: CASSPIRTGSHEQYF; CDR3 DNA: TGTGCCAGTAGCCCGATCCGGACAGGGTCCCACGAGCAGTACTTC
V gene: TRBV9; clone size: -; J gene: TRBJ2-7; D gene: -; CDR3 protein: CASSGSLESFSYEQYF; CDR3 DNA: TGTGCCAGCAGCGGCAGTCTCGAGTCTTTTTCCTACGAGCAGTACTTC
V gene: TRBV4-1; clone size: -; J gene: TRBJ2-7; D gene: TRBD1; CDR3 protein: CASSQKGTGAYEQYF; CDR3 DNA: TGCGCCAGCAGCCAAAAGGGGACAGGGGCCTACGAGCAGTACTTC
V gene: TRBV11-2; clone size: -; J gene: TRBJ2-7; D gene: -; CDR3 protein: CASSLTGTRSYEQYF; CDR3 DNA: TGTGCCAGCAGCCTTACAGGGACGAGGTCCTACGAGCAGTACTTC
V gene: TRBV28; clone size: -; J gene: TRBJ2-1; D gene: TRBD2; CDR3 protein: CASSLFGTNSYNEQFF; CDR3 DNA: TGTGCCAGCAGTTTATTTGGGACTAACTCCTACAATGAGCAGTTCTTC
V gene: TRBV25-1; clone size: -; J gene: TRBJ2-7; D gene: -; CDR3 protein: CASSDGGREQYF; CDR3 DNA: TGTGCCAGCAGTGACGGGGGTCGCGAGCAGTACTTC
V gene: TRBV11-2; clone size: once; J gene: TRBJ1-2; D gene: -; CDR3 protein: CASSLAKNYGYTF; CDR3 DNA: TGTGCCAGCAGCTTAGCCAAGAACTATGGCTACACCTTC
V gene: TRBV5-1; clone size: -; J gene: TRBJ2-7; D gene: TRBD1; CDR3 protein: CASSLIRGQDAYEQYF; CDR3 DNA: TGCGCCAGCAGCTTGATAAGGGGGCAGGATGCCTACGAGCAGTACTTC
V gene: TRBV29-1; clone size: once; J gene: TRBJ2-7; D gene: -; CDR3 protein: CSVRTVTYEQYF; CDR3 DNA: TGCAGCGTCCGGACAGTTACCTACGAGCAGTACTTC
V gene: TRBV28; clone size: -; J gene: TRBJ2-3; D gene: -; CDR3 protein: CASSLRDTSTDTQYF; CDR3 DNA: TGTGCCAGCAGTTTAAGGGACACTAGCACAGATACGCAGTATTTT
V gene: TRBV7-2; clone size: -; J gene: TRBJ2-7; D gene: TRBD2; CDR3 protein: CASSLALAGGYEQYF; CDR3 DNA: TGTGCCAGCAGCTTGGCGCTAGCGGGAGGTTACGAGCAGTACTTC
V gene: TRBV2; clone size: -; J gene: TRBJ2-1; D gene: TRBD2; CDR3 protein: CASSSGTSGTNEQFF; CDR3 DNA: TGTGCCAGCAGTTCCGGGACTAGCGGCACCAATGAGCAGTTCTTC
V gene: TRBV6-6; clone size: -; J gene: TRBJ2-5; D gene: -; CDR3 protein: CASSYRSRETQYF; CDR3 DNA: TGTGCCAGCAGTTACAGGAGCCGAGAGACCCAGTACTTC
V gene: TRBV9; clone size: -; J gene: TRBJ2-3; D gene: -; CDR3 protein: CASSVQSGGTDTQYF; CDR3 DNA: TGTGCCAGCAGCGTGCAGTCCGGGGGTACAGATACGCAGTATTTT
V gene: TRBV7-8; clone size: -; J gene: TRBJ2-7; D gene: -; CDR3 protein: CASSPQVGIPSSYEQYF; CDR3 DNA: TGTGCCAGCAGCCCCCAGGTGGGCATTCCGAGCTCCTACGAGCAGTACTTC
V gene: TRBV9; clone size: -; J gene: TRBJ2-7; D gene: -; CDR3 protein: CASSPNPRFHEQYF; CDR3 DNA: TGTGCCAGCAGCCCTAACCCACGTTTCCACGAGCAGTACTTC
V gene: TRBV7-2; clone size: -; J gene: TRBJ1-5; D gene: -; CDR3 protein: CASSLNPNRAGLVPQHF; CDR3 DNA: TGTGCCAGCAGCCTAAACCCCAACAGGGCTGGGTTAGTGCCCCAGCATTTT
V gene: TRBV5-1; clone size: -; J gene: TRBJ2-7; D gene: -; CDR3 protein: CASSQVTGYEQYF; CDR3 DNA: TGCGCCAGCAGCCAAGTTACAGGATACGAGCAGTACTTC
V gene: TRBV11-2; clone size: -; J gene: TRBJ2-1; D gene: TRBD2; CDR3 protein: CASSLEAGRFLEQFF; CDR3 DNA: TGTGCCAGCAGCTTAGAAGCGGGACGGTTCTTGGAGCAGTTCTTC
V gene: TRBV7-6; clone size: -; J gene: TRBJ2-3; D gene: TRBD2; CDR3 protein: CASSLSGTSTDTQYF; CDR3 DNA: TGTGCCAGCAGCCTGAGCGGGACTAGCACAGATACGCAGTATTTT
V gene: TRBV27; clone size: -; J gene: TRBJ2-3; D gene: TRBD1; CDR3 protein: CASSLTQGTDTQYF; CDR3 DNA: TGTGCCAGCAGTTTAACACAGGGGACAGATACGCAGTATTTT
V gene: TRBV9; clone size: -; J gene: TRBJ1-1; D gene: -; CDR3 protein: CASSVARSGTEAFF; CDR3 DNA: TGTGCCAGCAGCGTAGCCAGGTCGGGCACTGAAGCTTTCTTT
V gene: TRBV15; clone size: -; J gene: TRBJ2-3; D gene: -; CDR3 protein: CATSRDFAGSYSTDTQYF; CDR3 DNA: TGTGCCACCAGCAGAGATTTTGCGGGGTCCTATAGCACAGATACGCAGTATTTT